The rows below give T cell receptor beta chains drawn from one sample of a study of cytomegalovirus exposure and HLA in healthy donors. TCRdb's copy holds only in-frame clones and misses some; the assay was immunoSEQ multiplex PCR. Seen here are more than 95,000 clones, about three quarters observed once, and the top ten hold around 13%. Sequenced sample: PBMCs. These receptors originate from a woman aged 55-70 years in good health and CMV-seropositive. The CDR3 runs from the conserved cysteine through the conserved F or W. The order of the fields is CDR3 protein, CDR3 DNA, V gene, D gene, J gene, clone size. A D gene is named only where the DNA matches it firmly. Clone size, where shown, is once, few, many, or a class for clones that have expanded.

CDR3aa: CASSVWNGKNIQYF; CDR3nt: TGTGCCAGTTCGGTTTGGAACGGGAAAAACATTCAGTACTTC; v_gene: TRBV19; d_gene: -; j_gene: TRBJ2-4; abundance: once
CDR3aa: CASSVGYSGANVLTF; CDR3nt: TGTGCCAGCAGCGTAGGCTACTCTGGGGCCAACGTCCTGACTTTC; v_gene: TRBV9; d_gene: -; j_gene: TRBJ2-6; abundance: -
CDR3aa: CASSRGAVPETQYF; CDR3nt: TGTGCCAGCAGCCGTGGGGCGGTGCCAGAGACCCAGTACTTC; v_gene: TRBV7-9; d_gene: -; j_gene: TRBJ2-5; abundance: -
CDR3aa: CASSRDNNYGYTF; CDR3nt: TGTGCCAGCAGCCGGGACAATAACTATGGCTACACCTTC; v_gene: TRBV5-4; d_gene: -; j_gene: TRBJ1-2; abundance: -
CDR3aa: CASSGWGRESTEAFF; CDR3nt: TGTGCCAGCAGTGGATGGGGCAGGGAAAGCACTGAAGCTTTCTTT; v_gene: TRBV25-1; d_gene: -; j_gene: TRBJ1-1; abundance: few
CDR3aa: CASSEDRGHQPQHF; CDR3nt: TGTGCCAGCAGTGAAGACAGGGGGCATCAGCCCCAGCATTTT; v_gene: TRBV6-1; d_gene: TRBD1; j_gene: TRBJ1-5; abundance: -
CDR3aa: CASSFTTGGAQYF; CDR3nt: TGCGCCAGCAGCTTTACGACAGGCGGTGCTCAGTACTTC; v_gene: TRBV5-1; d_gene: -; j_gene: TRBJ2-4; abundance: -
CDR3aa: CASTGTSGETQYF; CDR3nt: TGTGCCAGCACTGGGACTAGCGGCGAGACCCAGTACTTC; v_gene: TRBV2; d_gene: TRBD2; j_gene: TRBJ2-5; abundance: -
CDR3aa: CASSGAGTGNYGYTF; CDR3nt: TGTGCCAGCAGCGGCGCCGGGACAGGAAACTATGGCTACACCTTC; v_gene: TRBV5-8; d_gene: TRBD1; j_gene: TRBJ1-2; abundance: -
CDR3aa: CASSPILTENTEAFF; CDR3nt: TGCGCCAGCAGCCCTATTTTGACAGAGAACACTGAAGCTTTCTTT; v_gene: TRBV5-1; d_gene: -; j_gene: TRBJ1-1; abundance: -
CDR3aa: CASSSWTGILEGNEQFF; CDR3nt: TGTGCCAGCAGCTCGTGGACAGGGATTTTAGAGGGGAATGAGCAGTTCTTC; v_gene: TRBV7-9; d_gene: TRBD1; j_gene: TRBJ2-1; abundance: -
CDR3aa: CASSPGTSLNTEAFF; CDR3nt: TGCGCCAGCAGCCCGGGGACTTCACTGAACACTGAAGCTTTCTTT; v_gene: TRBV4-3; d_gene: -; j_gene: TRBJ1-1; abundance: -
CDR3aa: CASSPRTGDGYTF; CDR3nt: TGTGCCAGCTCACCACGGACAGGGGATGGCTACACCTTC; v_gene: TRBV18; d_gene: TRBD1; j_gene: TRBJ1-2; abundance: -
CDR3aa: CASTPGGQGDTQYF; CDR3nt: TGTGCCAGTACCCCGGGGGGGCAAGGAGATACGCAGTATTTT; v_gene: TRBV19; d_gene: TRBD2; j_gene: TRBJ2-3; abundance: -
CDR3aa: CASSPYGDTQYF; CDR3nt: TGTGCCAGCAGCCCCTATGGAGATACGCAGTATTTT; v_gene: TRBV7-9; d_gene: -; j_gene: TRBJ2-3; abundance: -
CDR3aa: CASSPRRTGARNQPQHF; CDR3nt: TGTGCCAGCTCACCACGGAGAACAGGGGCCCGCAATCAGCCCCAGCATTTT; v_gene: TRBV18; d_gene: TRBD1; j_gene: TRBJ1-5; abundance: -
CDR3aa: CASSLGSGRETQYF; CDR3nt: TGTGCCAGCAGCTTGGGTAGCGGGAGAGAGACCCAGTACTTC; v_gene: TRBV7-2; d_gene: TRBD2; j_gene: TRBJ2-5; abundance: -
CDR3aa: CAWRHFRGTEAFF; CDR3nt: TGTGCCTGGAGACACTTCAGGGGCACTGAAGCTTTCTTT; v_gene: TRBV30; d_gene: -; j_gene: TRBJ1-1; abundance: -
CDR3aa: CASSQDFSRSSAGPWAQFF; CDR3nt: TGCGCCAGCAGCCAAGATTTCTCGCGGTCATCAGCGGGACCCTGGGCGCAGTTCTTC; v_gene: TRBV4-3; d_gene: TRBD2; j_gene: TRBJ2-1; abundance: -
CDR3aa: CASSFRTGGFVGSYNSPLHF; CDR3nt: TGTGCCAGCAGTTTTAGGACAGGGGGCTTCGTGGGCTCCTATAATTCACCCCTCCACTTT; v_gene: TRBV27; d_gene: TRBD1; j_gene: TRBJ1-6; abundance: -
CDR3aa: CASSESLAGGVEQFF; CDR3nt: TGTGCCAGCAGTGAAAGCCTAGCGGGGGGGGTTGAGCAGTTCTTC; v_gene: TRBV6-1; d_gene: TRBD2; j_gene: TRBJ2-1; abundance: -
CDR3aa: CASSLGTNDGYTF; CDR3nt: TGTGCCAGCAGCTTAGGGACAAACGATGGCTACACCTTC; v_gene: TRBV7-9; d_gene: -; j_gene: TRBJ1-2; abundance: -
CDR3aa: CASSPGQGQRTFKNIQYF; CDR3nt: TGTGCCAGCAGTCCCGGACAGGGACAGAGAACTTTCAAAAACATTCAGTACTTC; v_gene: TRBV27; d_gene: TRBD1; j_gene: TRBJ2-4; abundance: -
CDR3aa: CASSLTGSNEKLFF; CDR3nt: TGTGCCAGCAGCTTGACAGGGTCTAATGAAAAACTGTTTTTT; v_gene: TRBV7-9; d_gene: TRBD1; j_gene: TRBJ1-4; abundance: -
CDR3aa: CASSYSTGADQPQHF; CDR3nt: TGTGCCAGCAGTTACTCGACAGGGGCGGATCAGCCCCAGCATTTT; v_gene: TRBV6-5; d_gene: TRBD1; j_gene: TRBJ1-5; abundance: few
CDR3aa: CASSFDTYEQYF; CDR3nt: TGTGCCAGCAGTTTTGACACCTACGAGCAGTACTTC; v_gene: TRBV5-4; d_gene: -; j_gene: TRBJ2-7; abundance: few
CDR3aa: CASSQPDRGGTEAFF; CDR3nt: TGCGCCAGCAGTCAACCCGACAGGGGAGGCACTGAAGCTTTCTTT; v_gene: TRBV23-1; d_gene: TRBD1; j_gene: TRBJ1-1; abundance: few
CDR3aa: CASSLAVGGGNTIYF; CDR3nt: TGTGCCAGCAGTCTAGCGGTGGGGGGTGGAAACACCATATATTTT; v_gene: TRBV28; d_gene: -; j_gene: TRBJ1-3; abundance: -
CDR3aa: CASSLEGSRAGGYTF; CDR3nt: TGTGCCAGCAGCTTAGAAGGAAGCAGGGCCGGTGGCTACACCTTC; v_gene: TRBV7-2; d_gene: -; j_gene: TRBJ1-2; abundance: -
CDR3aa: CAWSGDFNQPQHF; CDR3nt: TGTGCCTGGAGTGGGGACTTCAATCAGCCCCAGCATTTT; v_gene: TRBV30; d_gene: -; j_gene: TRBJ1-5; abundance: -
CDR3aa: CASQRGGTGELFF; CDR3nt: TGTGCCAGTCAACGGGGGGGCACCGGGGAGCTGTTTTTT; v_gene: TRBV19; d_gene: TRBD2; j_gene: TRBJ2-2; abundance: -
CDR3aa: CAIGQGGLLNYGYTF; CDR3nt: TGTGCCATCGGACAGGGGGGACTACTGAACTATGGCTACACCTTC; v_gene: TRBV10-3; d_gene: TRBD1; j_gene: TRBJ1-2; abundance: once
CDR3aa: CASSGTGNLGTQYF; CDR3nt: TGTGCCAGCAGTGGGACAGGGAATCTAGGTACGCAGTATTTT; v_gene: TRBV2; d_gene: TRBD1; j_gene: TRBJ2-3; abundance: -
CDR3aa: CASIPQPPSGRNTGELFF; CDR3nt: TGTGCCAGCATCCCACAGCCCCCTAGCGGGAGAAACACCGGGGAGCTGTTTTTT; v_gene: TRBV21-1; d_gene: -; j_gene: TRBJ2-2; abundance: few
CDR3aa: CASSLEGGTGELFF; CDR3nt: TGTGCCAGCAGCTTGGAAGGAGGGACCGGGGAGCTGTTTTTT; v_gene: TRBV5-4; d_gene: -; j_gene: TRBJ2-2; abundance: -
CDR3aa: CSVGRGGTNEKLFF; CDR3nt: TGCAGCGTCGGAAGGGGGGGGACTAATGAAAAACTGTTTTTT; v_gene: TRBV29-1; d_gene: -; j_gene: TRBJ1-4; abundance: -
CDR3aa: CASSLRLAGGLADTQYF; CDR3nt: TGCGCCAGCAGCCTCCGACTAGCGGGAGGGCTGGCAGATACGCAGTATTTT; v_gene: TRBV5-1; d_gene: TRBD2; j_gene: TRBJ2-3; abundance: few
CDR3aa: CASTLDVEGDSPLHF; CDR3nt: TGTGCCAGCACCCTCGATGTAGAGGGAGATTCACCCCTCCACTTT; v_gene: TRBV2; d_gene: -; j_gene: TRBJ1-6; abundance: -
CDR3aa: CASSPGQLGMNTEAFF; CDR3nt: TGTGCCAGCAGCCCAGGACAGCTGGGCATGAACACTGAAGCTTTCTTT; v_gene: TRBV5-4; d_gene: -; j_gene: TRBJ1-1; abundance: -
CDR3aa: CASSYQTGTNTEAFF; CDR3nt: TGTGCCAGCAGTTACCAGACAGGGACGAACACTGAAGCTTTCTTT; v_gene: TRBV2; d_gene: TRBD1; j_gene: TRBJ1-1; abundance: -
CDR3aa: CASSPQDLYTEAFF; CDR3nt: TGTGCCAGCTCACCACAGGACTTGTACACTGAAGCTTTCTTT; v_gene: TRBV18; d_gene: -; j_gene: TRBJ1-1; abundance: once
CDR3aa: CASSQTGPYGYTF; CDR3nt: TGTGCCAGCAGCCAAACAGGGCCATATGGCTACACCTTC; v_gene: TRBV4-2; d_gene: -; j_gene: TRBJ1-2; abundance: -
CDR3aa: CSSSFYGGGQGYDEQFF; CDR3nt: TGTTCCAGCAGCTTCTACGGGGGGGGACAGGGATACGATGAGCAGTTCTTC; v_gene: TRBV7-9; d_gene: -; j_gene: TRBJ2-1; abundance: -
CDR3aa: CASSPSGRAGEQYF; CDR3nt: TGTGCCAGCAGTCCTAGCGGGAGAGCGGGCGAGCAGTACTTC; v_gene: TRBV6-5; d_gene: TRBD2; j_gene: TRBJ2-7; abundance: once
CDR3aa: CASSLTIAGGNTGELFF; CDR3nt: TGCGCCAGCAGCCTGACTATAGCGGGAGGTAACACCGGGGAGCTGTTTTTT; v_gene: TRBV5-1; d_gene: TRBD2; j_gene: TRBJ2-2; abundance: -
CDR3aa: CASSKGQGSQETQYF; CDR3nt: TGTGCCAGCTCCAAGGGACAGGGGTCCCAAGAGACCCAGTACTTC; v_gene: TRBV18; d_gene: TRBD1; j_gene: TRBJ2-5; abundance: -
CDR3aa: CASSFGDYEQYF; CDR3nt: TGCGCCAGCAGCTTCGGGGACTACGAGCAGTACTTC; v_gene: TRBV5-1; d_gene: -; j_gene: TRBJ2-7; abundance: -
CDR3aa: CAWSPQGSGANVLTF; CDR3nt: TGTGCCTGGAGTCCTCAGGGGTCCGGGGCCAACGTCCTGACTTTC; v_gene: TRBV30; d_gene: -; j_gene: TRBJ2-6; abundance: -
CDR3aa: CASSLASAGPNYGYTF; CDR3nt: TGCGCCAGCAGCTTGGCCTCGGCAGGCCCTAACTATGGCTACACCTTC; v_gene: TRBV5-1; d_gene: -; j_gene: TRBJ1-2; abundance: -
CDR3aa: CASSQSLAGYNEQFF; CDR3nt: TGTGCCAGCAGCCAATCCCTAGCGGGTTACAATGAGCAGTTCTTC; v_gene: TRBV4-2; d_gene: TRBD2; j_gene: TRBJ2-1; abundance: once
CDR3aa: CASRATASGSSYNEQFF; CDR3nt: TGTGCCAGCAGGGCTACGGCTAGCGGGAGCTCCTACAATGAGCAGTTCTTC; v_gene: TRBV2; d_gene: TRBD2; j_gene: TRBJ2-1; abundance: -
CDR3aa: CARSPGLAENTGELFF; CDR3nt: TGTGCCAGAAGCCCAGGACTAGCGGAAAACACCGGGGAGCTGTTTTTT; v_gene: TRBV5-3; d_gene: TRBD2; j_gene: TRBJ2-2; abundance: -
CDR3aa: CASSQMAGENYGYTF; CDR3nt: TGCGCCAGCAGCCAAATGGCAGGGGAAAACTATGGCTACACCTTC; v_gene: TRBV4-1; d_gene: -; j_gene: TRBJ1-2; abundance: few
CDR3aa: CASSISGRVYEQFF; CDR3nt: TGTGCCAGTAGTATAAGCGGGAGGGTGTATGAGCAGTTCTTC; v_gene: TRBV19; d_gene: TRBD2; j_gene: TRBJ2-1; abundance: few